A single sample is the source of the 23 T cell receptor beta chains below, sequenced in a study of Graves' ophthalmopathy and Graves' hyperthyroidism. RNA transcripts were the source from which TCR beta CDR3 regions were amplified. An initial RT-PCR round employing HTBI primers preceded a second-round multiplex PCR. TCRdb re-analysed the multiplex PCR reads in MiXCR, keeping a single row per CDR3 protein. In the table there are over a million distinct CDR3 sequences, 36% of which are singletons. Sequences were obtained from peripheral blood or thyroid tissue (not recorded which). These receptors were obtained from an adult man with Graves' hyperthyroidism.

The rearrangement links TRBV18 to TRBJ1-1; D gene ambiguous. The CDR3 has 11 amino acids. Trimming cost V 8 bases and J 1 base, with 5 bases left between them. Germline V gene lookup returns CDR1 KGHSH and CDR2 LQKENI. CDR3 sequence reads: CASQANTEAFF. CDR3 in DNA: TGTGCCAGCCAAGCGAACACTGAAGCTTTCTTT. Full variable domain (remainder filled in from reference TRBV18 and TRBJ1-1): NAGVMQNPRHLVRRRGQEARLRCSPMKGHSHVYWYRQLPEEGLKFMVYLQKENIIDESGMPKERFSAEFPKEGPSILRIQQVVRGDSAAYFCASQANTEAFFGQGTRLTVV.

V usage is TRBV27 and J usage is TRBJ2-7, with 15 bases lining up with TRBD2. The junction had 7 bases not matched to a gene; V was cut back by 7 bases and J by 0 bases. The CDR3 runs to 17 residues. Germline CDR1 MNHEY, CDR2 SMNVEV (reference sequence). This chain's CDR3 is CASTGLAGGGSSYEQYF. The CDR3 bases are TGTGCCAGCACCGGACTAGCGGGAGGGGGGAGCTCCTACGAGCAGTACTTC.

This clonotype is a singleton in its sample. A junction boundary mismatches the germline segment, possibly from a read error. The V gene is TRBV7-6, the J gene TRBJ1-4, with 8 bases that match TRBD1. CDR1 is SGHVS, CDR2 FNYEAQ, per germline. The CDR3 is 15 residues long. The CDR3 DNA sequence: TGTGCCAGCAGCTCTCAGGGGGCAGATAGTGAAGAACTGTTTTTT. This translates into CASSSQGADSEELFF.

In this sample, this clonotype turned up a few times. The chain couples TRBV27 to TRBJ2-7; D gene uncertain. V lost 5 bases and J 6 bases, leaving 11 bases between the germline ends. CDR3 size: 12 residues. From germline, CDR1 is MNHEY and CDR2 SMNVEV (reference sequence). CDR3 in amino acids: CASSNRSLEQYF. In DNA form, the CDR3 reads TGTGCCAGCAGTAACCGGTCACTCGAGCAGTACTTC.

Details on this clonotype: Germline and junction disagree at one end, which may indicate a read error. The chain is built from TRBV10-3 and TRBJ2-6; unclear D gene. This CDR3 is 13 amino acids long. Germline values: CDR1 ENHRY, CDR2 SYGVKD. The CDR3 nucleotides read TGTGCCAGCAGTTACGGTAGGGCCAACGTCCTGACTTTC. Encoded protein: CASSYGRANVLTF.

The chain couples TRBV12-3 or TRBV12-4 to TRBJ2-7, with D perhaps matching TRBD2 (6 bases). Trimming took 8 bases from V and 3 from J, leaving 17 bases between them. The CDR3 is made up of 14 amino acids. CDR3 bases: TGTGCCAGCGGACCTCGACTAGTCGGCTACGAGCAGTACTTC. Amino acids: CASGPRLVGYEQYF.

This clonotype was found many times. The chain is built from TRBV15 and TRBJ1-3; a weak D match, TRBD1 (5 bases). Trimming removed 3 bases from V and 0 bases from J, with 9 bases in between. The CDR3 is made up of 15 amino acids. Germline assignment: CDR1 LNHNV and CDR2 YYDKDF (reference sequence). The CDR3 DNA reads as TGTGCCACCAGCAGGGACACTGGCTCTGGAAACACCATATATTTT. This gives the protein CATSRDTGSGNTIYF.

This clonotype came up a few times. This sequence joins TRBV12-3 or TRBV12-4 and TRBJ2-2, with D tentatively TRBD2 (5 bases). CDR3 length: 16 residues. Between the trimmed V and J ends, which lost 2 bases and 6 bases, there was a span of 16 bases. DNA for the CDR3: TGTGCCAGCAGTTTACAAGCTAGCTTTATCTCCGGGGAGCTGTTTTTT. Amino acid sequence: CASSLQASFISGELFF.

In its sample, this clonotype was seen a few times. The CDR3 DNA follows: TGTGCCAGCAGTCCCCAACCCGGGACAGGGGAGGCTTTCTTT. Amino acid sequence: CASSPQPGTGEAFF. The gene calls are TRBV13 and TRBJ1-1; 10 positions match TRBD1. J lost 11 bases, V lost 6 bases, and 12 bases had no gene match. This CDR3 spans 14 amino acids. Germline V gives CDR1 PRHDT, CDR2 FYEKMQ (reference sequence).

This clonotype was seen a few times. The V call is TRBV7-9, the J call TRBJ2-7; D possibly matches TRBD1 or TRBD2 (5 bases each). The V gene's germline CDR1 is SEHNR and CDR2 FQNEAQ (reference sequence). The CDR3 totals 15 residues. The V gene lost 4 bases and the J gene lost 0 bases, with 13 bases spanning the gap. The CDR3 spells CASSSAPGTSYEQYF. CDR3 DNA sequence: TGTGCCAGCAGCTCCGCGCCCGGGACCTCCTACGAGCAGTACTTC.

On this clonotype: A much bigger clone sits one base away, suggesting this may be a read error. The chain recombines TRBV7-2 with TRBJ1-5; D gene uncertain. Germline-derived CDR1 and CDR2 are SGHTA and FQGNSA. The V and J ends lost 4 bases and 0 bases respectively, with 13 bases between them. The CDR3 runs 16 residues. The CDR3 nucleotides read TGTGCCAGCAGCTCCTCCCACAGTTATAGCAATCAGCCCCAGCATTTT. It translates to CASSSSHSYSNQPQHF. Supplemented by reference TRBV7-2 and TRBJ1-5, the full variable domain reads GAGVSQSPSNKVTEKGKDVELRCDPISGHTALYWYRQSLGQGLEFLIYFQGNSAPDKSGLPSDRFSAERTGGSVSTLTIQRTQQEDSAVYLCASSSSHSYSNQPQHFGDGTRLSIL.

The gene calls are TRBV7-9 and TRBJ2-7; TRBD1 matches 8 bases. The ends lost 1 base at V and 2 bases at J; junction bases unmatched: 7. CDR3 length: 16 amino acids. Looked up from germline, CDR1 is SEHNR and CDR2 is FQNEAQ (reference sequence). CDR3 sequence reads: CASSLVDATGAYEQYF. The CDR3 DNA is TGTGCCAGCAGCTTAGTGGACGCGACAGGGGCCTACGAGCAGTACTTC.

This clonotype occurred a few times. This chain's CDR3 is CASSYSLGDYEQYF. In nucleotides, the CDR3 is TGTGCCAGCAGTTACTCCCTAGGGGACTACGAGCAGTACTTC. The chain is built from TRBV6-6 and TRBJ2-7; D might be TRBD1 (5 bases). The V end lost 0 bases, the J end lost 3 bases, and 9 bases lay between the germline ends. This CDR3 region has 14 residues. The germline V gene encodes CDR1 MNHNY and CDR2 SVGAGI (reference sequence).

The rearrangement uses TRBV9 and TRBJ2-5, with 7 bases fitting TRBD1. This CDR3 region has 14 residues. In germline, CDR1 is SGDLS, CDR2 YYNGEE. Trimming removed 4 bases from V and 5 bases from J; junction bases left unmatched: 8. As DNA, the CDR3 is TGTGCCAGCAGCCTAAGACGCAGGGGGGAGACCCAGTACTTC. This gives the protein CASSLRRRGETQYF.

This clonotype was picked up many times. The chain couples TRBV24-1 to TRBJ1-2; a weak D match, TRBD1 (5 bases). CDR1 is KGHDR, CDR2 SFDVKD, per germline. Trimming stripped 4 bases from V and 1 base from J, with 15 bases between. The CDR3 spans 16 residues. CDR3 bases: TGTGCCACCAGTGACACAAACCAACAGGATAACTATGGCTACACCTTC. Translation gives CATSDTNQQDNYGYTF.

The chain couples TRBV6-1 to TRBJ1-5; possible D gene TRBD1, 6 bases. Germline V gene data show CDR1 as MNHNS and CDR2 as SASEGT. V was cut by 7 bases and J by 1 base, with 14 bases left in between. The CDR3 sequence is 15 residues long. The CDR3 loop is CASNVSGASNQPQHF. For the CDR3, the DNA is TGTGCCAGCAATGTATCAGGGGCCAGCAATCAGCCCCAGCATTTT.

This clonotype has ten or more counts. The chain combines TRBV24-1 with TRBJ1-1, with 8 bases lining up with TRBD1. V was clipped by 9 bases and J by 11 bases; unmatched bases: 10. The length of the CDR3 is 12 residues. Per germline, CDR1 KGHDR and CDR2 SFDVKD. This chain's CDR3 is CATSDRGGLAFF. The CDR3 coding sequence is TGTGCCACCTCCGACAGGGGAGGCCTGGCTTTCTTT.

As to this clonotype: A read error may be the cause here, since a much bigger clone is one base away. The rearrangement joins TRBV20-1 to TRBJ2-7; no clear D. V dropped 1 base and J dropped 6 bases, with 22 bases sitting between them. CDR1 DFQATT and CDR2 SNEGSKA come from the germline V gene (reference sequence). The CDR3 runs to 16 residues. CDR3 in amino acids: CSARALGQAEPCEQYF. In DNA, the CDR3 is TGCAGTGCTAGAGCTCTCGGGCAGGCGGAACCCTGCGAGCAGTACTTC.

V is TRBV12-3 or TRBV12-4 and J is TRBJ2-5; D is possibly TRBD1 or TRBD2 (6 bases each). The V end lost 4 bases, the J end lost 8 bases, and 14 bases lay between the germline ends. The CDR3 loop spans 13 amino acids. CDR3 nucleotide sequence: TGTGCCAGCAGTTCAGGGTGGGGGGCAACCCAGTACTTC. Its protein is CASSSGWGATQYF.

With regard to this clonotype: A junction end diverges from the germline sequence, so it may reflect a read error. The chain joins TRBV10-3 to TRBJ2-2, with TRBD2 matching 7 bases. The CDR3 covers 15 residues. Germline loops: CDR1 ENHRY, CDR2 SYGVKD. CDR3 sequence reads: CASSFRPSGDGELFF. Written as DNA, the CDR3 is TGTGCCAGCAGTTTTAGGCCAAGCGGGGACGGGGAGCTGTTTTTT.

This clonotype came up once. The V and J genes are TRBV10-2 and TRBJ1-6, with 9 bases identical to TRBD1. The V and J ends lost 4 bases and 9 bases, in that order; junction bases with no gene match: 13. Germline V gene lookup returns CDR1 WSHSY and CDR2 SAAADI. This CDR3 is 17 amino acids long. The CDR3 DNA sequence: TGCGCCAGCAGTGGCCCTCCGTGGACAGGGGTTGCTTCACCCCTCCACTTT. Encoded protein: CASSGPPWTGVASPLHF.

The chain carries TRBV7-2 and TRBJ2-2; weak D call: TRBD1 (6 bases). V was shortened by 5 bases and J by 8 bases, with 12 bases between the two germline ends. The CDR3 covers 13 residues. Germline assignment: CDR1 SGHTA and CDR2 FQGNSA. The chain's CDR3 is CASSPVQGGELFF. The CDR3 DNA reads TGTGCCAGCAGCCCCGTGCAGGGGGGGGAGCTGTTTTTT.

This chain connects TRBV5-1 to TRBJ2-7, with 8 positions matching TRBD2. From germline, CDR1 is SGHRS and CDR2 YFSETQ. The CDR3 totals 14 residues. With V trimmed by 4 bases and J by 3 bases, 6 bases remained unmatched. The CDR3 region is CASSTRGAGYEQYF. Here the CDR3 DNA reads TGCGCCAGCAGCACGCGGGGGGCTGGCTACGAGCAGTACTTC.